One T cell receptor (beta chain) is described in this entry. Its antigen remains unknown. The sample is drawn from a study of Graves' ophthalmopathy and Graves' hyperthyroidism. Transcripts of RNA were the source for amplifying TCR beta CDR3 regions. HTBI primers primed a first-round RT-PCR, and a second-round multiplex PCR followed. TCRdb independently ran MiXCR on the multiplex PCR reads; one entry per CDR3 protein. The sample includes approximately 210,000 distinct CDR3 sequences, roughly 27% of them seen just once. Findings and caveats of the study: Among thyroid clonotypes expanded above 0.001 frequency, most also appeared in blood.

This CDR3 has 14 residues. Losses at the gene ends were 2 bases for V and 5 bases for J; bases not matched to a gene: 4. Germline CDR1 is GTSNPN and CDR2 is SVGIG (reference sequence). The sequenced material came from peripheral blood. The gene calls are TRBV30 and TRBJ2-2; 8 nucleotides match TRBD1. The receptor was derived from a man in his forties or fifties with Graves' ophthalmopathy. The DNA of the CDR3 is TGTGCCTGGAGTACAGGACAGGGAACCGGGGAGCTGTTTTTT. Its protein product is CAWSTGQGTGELFF.